A few counts support the clone carrying this T cell receptor (beta chain). V was trimmed by 0 bases and J by 0 bases, leaving 4 bases between them. The CDR3 runs 13 residues. Per the germline V gene, CDR1 is SGHDT and CDR2 is YYEEEE. The sample is drawn from a study of cytomegalovirus exposure and HLA in healthy donors. The repertoire was sequenced with immunoSEQ multiplex PCR; TCRdb's copy has only in-frame clones and lacks some. The table lists 60,000 to 75,000 clones, 85% to 95% of them singletons, with 6% to 8.5% in the top ten. The sequencing sample was made of PBMCs. V usage is TRBV5-6 and J usage is TRBJ2-7, with unresolved D. The receptor was derived from a young woman in good health and CMV-seropositive. The chain's CDR3 is CASSLGSSYEQYF. DNA of the CDR3: TGTGCCAGCAGCTTGGGCAGCTCCTACGAGCAGTACTTC.